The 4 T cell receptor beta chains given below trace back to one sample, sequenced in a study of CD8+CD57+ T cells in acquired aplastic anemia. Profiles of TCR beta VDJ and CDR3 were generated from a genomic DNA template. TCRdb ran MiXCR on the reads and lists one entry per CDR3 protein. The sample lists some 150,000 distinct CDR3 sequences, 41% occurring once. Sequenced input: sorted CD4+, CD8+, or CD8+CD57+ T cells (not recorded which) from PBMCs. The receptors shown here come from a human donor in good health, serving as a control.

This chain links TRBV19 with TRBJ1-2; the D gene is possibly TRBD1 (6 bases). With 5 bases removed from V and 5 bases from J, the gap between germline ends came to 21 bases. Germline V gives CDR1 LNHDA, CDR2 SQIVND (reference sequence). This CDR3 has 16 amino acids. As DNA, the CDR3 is TGTGCCAGTAGTCAAGGCACAGGGAAGAATCCATATGGCTACACCTTC. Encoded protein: CASSQGTGKNPYGYTF.

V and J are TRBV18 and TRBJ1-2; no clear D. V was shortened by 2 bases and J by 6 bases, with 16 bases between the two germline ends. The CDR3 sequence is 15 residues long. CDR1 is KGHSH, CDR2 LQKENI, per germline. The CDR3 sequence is CASSPGQPPVHGYTF. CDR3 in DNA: TGTGCCAGCTCACCAGGCCAGCCCCCCGTCCATGGCTACACCTTC.

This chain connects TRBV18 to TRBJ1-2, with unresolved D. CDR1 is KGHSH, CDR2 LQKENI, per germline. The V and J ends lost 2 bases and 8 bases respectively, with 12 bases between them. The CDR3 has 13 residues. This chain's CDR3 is CASSPGVAGGYTF. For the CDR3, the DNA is TGTGCCAGCTCACCAGGGGTAGCAGGCGGCTACACCTTC.

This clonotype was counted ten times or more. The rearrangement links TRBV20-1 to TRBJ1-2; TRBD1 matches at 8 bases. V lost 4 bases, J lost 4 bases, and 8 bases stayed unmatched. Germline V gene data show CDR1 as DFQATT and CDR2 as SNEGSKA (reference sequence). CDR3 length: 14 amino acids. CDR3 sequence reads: CSAKGTGGIYGYTF. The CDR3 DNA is TGCAGTGCTAAAGGAACAGGGGGGATCTATGGCTACACCTTC.